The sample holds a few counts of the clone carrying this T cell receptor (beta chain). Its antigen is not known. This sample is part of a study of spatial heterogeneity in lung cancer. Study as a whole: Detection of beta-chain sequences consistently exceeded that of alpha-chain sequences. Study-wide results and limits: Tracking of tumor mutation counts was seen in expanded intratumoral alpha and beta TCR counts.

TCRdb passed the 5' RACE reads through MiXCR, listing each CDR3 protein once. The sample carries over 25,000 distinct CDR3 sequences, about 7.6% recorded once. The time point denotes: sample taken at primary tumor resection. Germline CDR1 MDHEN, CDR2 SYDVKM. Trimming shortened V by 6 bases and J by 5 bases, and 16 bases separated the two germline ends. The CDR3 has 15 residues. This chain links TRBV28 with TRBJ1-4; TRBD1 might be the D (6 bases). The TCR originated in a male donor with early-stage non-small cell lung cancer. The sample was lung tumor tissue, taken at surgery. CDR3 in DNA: TGTGCCAGCAGCCGAGGGGGGCGGCTGAATGAAAAACTGTTTTTT. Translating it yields CASSRGGRLNEKLFF.